This TCR beta chain derives from a study of blood T cell repertoires in COVID-19. Overall study context: Whether acute or convalescent, the COVID-19 samples came from the United States, Italy and Spain.

The CDR3 contains 14 residues. The V end lost 0 bases, the J end lost 4 bases, and 6 bases lay between the germline ends. Germline-derived CDR1 and CDR2 are KGHSH and LQKENI. Worth noting for this clone: The same CDR3 also results from other DNA sequences found in this sample.

Authors' analysis steps: Reference gene primers were amplified, and this amplification served to estimate nucleated cell counts. TCRdb keeps only in-frame clones here, not all; method: immunoSEQ multiplex PCR. V and J calls and clone size follow that table, whereas D and trimming were derived from the DNA. The table has more than 200,000 clones, around 83% seen once; the top ten hold approximately 7.6%. Source material: peripheral blood. This chain uses TRBV18 with TRBJ2-2, with a weak D call TRBD1 (6 bases). The source is a woman at least 80 years old with COVID-19, enrolled during active disease. The DNA of the CDR3 is TGTGCCAGCTCACCACCAGGGGGCACCGGGGAGCTGTTTTTT. The encoded protein is CASSPPGGTGELFF.